This TCR beta chain was captured by sequencing in a study of shared clonotypes between healthy human individuals. Germline V gene sequence: CDR1 LGHNA, CDR2 YSLEER. V lost 0 bases and J lost 5; bases outside the gene matches: 8. The CDR3 length is 17 residues. Study-level results: Sequencing depth was expected to affect clonotype sharing among donors. Several donors held around 5% of naive CD4 clonotypes in common.

Libraries were prepared by immunoSEQ multiplex PCR; TCRdb keeps only in-frame clonotypes and omits some of them. The data hold some 2 million clones, with approximately 95% observed a single time. With regard to this clone: Its antigen is unidentified.

Naive CD8 cells lacked CD45RO, underwent positive selection for CCR7 and left out terminally differentiated effector memory CD45RA+ cells. The sequence was collected from a man between 18 and 35 years old in good health. The sequenced material came from naive CD8+ T cells sorted from blood. The V call is TRBV4-3, the J call TRBJ2-5; 11 nucleotides agree with TRBD2. CDR3 coding DNA: TGCGCCAGCAGCCAAGAGTTAGCGGGAGGGATGGTGGAGACCCAGTACTTC. It codes for CASSQELAGGMVETQYF.